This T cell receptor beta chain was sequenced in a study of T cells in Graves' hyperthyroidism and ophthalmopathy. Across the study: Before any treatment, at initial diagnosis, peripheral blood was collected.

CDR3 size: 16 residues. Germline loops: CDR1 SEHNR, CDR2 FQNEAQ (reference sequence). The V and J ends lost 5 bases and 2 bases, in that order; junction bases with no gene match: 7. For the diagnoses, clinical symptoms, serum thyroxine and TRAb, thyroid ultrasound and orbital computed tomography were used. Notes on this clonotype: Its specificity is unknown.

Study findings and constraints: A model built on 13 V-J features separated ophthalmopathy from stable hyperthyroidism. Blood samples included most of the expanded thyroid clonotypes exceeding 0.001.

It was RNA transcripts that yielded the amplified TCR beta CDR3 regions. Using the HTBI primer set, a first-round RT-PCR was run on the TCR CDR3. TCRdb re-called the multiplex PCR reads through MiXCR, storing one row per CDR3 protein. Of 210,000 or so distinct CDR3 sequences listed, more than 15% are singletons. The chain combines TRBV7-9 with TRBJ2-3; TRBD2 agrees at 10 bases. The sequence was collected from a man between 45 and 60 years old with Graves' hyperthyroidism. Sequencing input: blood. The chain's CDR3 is CASSPPSGGLTDTQYF. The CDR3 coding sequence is TGTGCCAGCAGCCCACCTAGCGGGGGTCTCACAGATACGCAGTATTTT.